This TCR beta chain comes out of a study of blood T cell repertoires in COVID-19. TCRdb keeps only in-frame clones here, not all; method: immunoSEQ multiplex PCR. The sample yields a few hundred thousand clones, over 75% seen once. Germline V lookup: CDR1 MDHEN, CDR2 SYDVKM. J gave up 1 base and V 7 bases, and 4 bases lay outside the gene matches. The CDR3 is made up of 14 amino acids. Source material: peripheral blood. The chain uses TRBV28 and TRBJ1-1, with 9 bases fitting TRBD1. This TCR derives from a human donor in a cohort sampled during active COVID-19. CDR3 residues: CASKGQGRNTEAFF. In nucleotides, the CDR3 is TGTGCCAGCAAGGGACAGGGTCGGAACACTGAAGCTTTCTTT.